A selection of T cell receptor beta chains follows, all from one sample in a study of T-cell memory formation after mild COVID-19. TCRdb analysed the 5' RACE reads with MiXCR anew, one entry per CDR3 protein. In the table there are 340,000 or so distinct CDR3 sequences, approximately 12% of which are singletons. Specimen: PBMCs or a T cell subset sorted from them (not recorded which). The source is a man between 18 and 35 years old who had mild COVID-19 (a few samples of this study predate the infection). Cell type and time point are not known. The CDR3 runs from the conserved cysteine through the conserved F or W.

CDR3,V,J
CASSQDGETSGKQETQYF,TRBV3-2,TRBJ2-5
CASSGPSGYNYGYTF,TRBV25-1,TRBJ1-2
CASSLRVSTDTQYF,TRBV5-1,TRBJ2-3
CASSQDRSGNTGELFF,TRBV4-3,TRBJ2-2
CASFLGGTLGSPLHF,TRBV6-1,TRBJ1-6
CASSLGGLNTEAFF,TRBV5-1,TRBJ1-1
CASSLEINNEQFF,TRBV7-9,TRBJ2-1
CASSLRGGGETQYF,TRBV7-2,TRBJ2-5
CASTGNATGELFF,TRBV7-6,TRBJ2-2
CAWSLQGNEQYF,TRBV30,TRBJ2-7
CASSWDLNTEAFF,TRBV5-1,TRBJ1-1
CASSRQGKETQYF,TRBV11-3,TRBJ2-5
CASSLDRLPDGYTF,TRBV7-2,TRBJ1-2
CASRSPRGHGEKLFF,TRBV12-3/TRBV12-4,TRBJ1-4
CASRPLPGLATDTQYF,TRBV28,TRBJ2-3
CASSQDSLGGGYTF,TRBV4-3,TRBJ1-2
CASSFLRLGTQYF,TRBV28,TRBJ2-5
CASSRDPDTQYF,TRBV7-9,TRBJ2-3
CASSQGQGKNTEAFF,TRBV7-6,TRBJ1-1
CASNQFDNEQFF,TRBV6-2/TRBV6-3,TRBJ2-1
CSARRVPNPLQPQHF,TRBV20-1,TRBJ1-5
CASTRDGTFTEAFF,TRBV7-9,TRBJ1-1
CASSFAAGMGLSF,TRBV12-3/TRBV12-4,TRBJ2-1
CASSPGRILGYEQFF,TRBV4-2,TRBJ2-1
CSVPGSETQYF,TRBV29-1,TRBJ2-5
CASSKTGYTEAFF,TRBV7-6,TRBJ1-1
CASSAQLAGGPYNEQFF,TRBV4-2,TRBJ2-1
CSEDTQETQYF,TRBV29-1,TRBJ2-5
CASSPYIAGELFF,TRBV12-3/TRBV12-4,TRBJ2-2
CASRRGGSYNEQFF,TRBV11-2,TRBJ2-1
CASRRDRAGETQYF,TRBV27,TRBJ2-5
CASSQATTGADTQYF,TRBV4-3,TRBJ2-3
CASSQRTSWRTEAFF,TRBV11-1,TRBJ1-1
CASITGPSTDTQYF,TRBV2,TRBJ2-3
CASSLRTGFPKPADTEAFF,TRBV5-5,TRBJ1-1
CASSLWGGPRGETQYF,TRBV12-3/TRBV12-4,TRBJ2-5
CASSLGGAQGSGAFF,TRBV5-5,TRBJ1-1
CASSLDRVQLLSSGNTIYF,TRBV7-2,TRBJ1-3
CSASSGGDTEAFF,TRBV20-1,TRBJ1-1
CASSQEIWDPGGAHTGELFF,TRBV4-3,TRBJ2-2
CAMGLAGGTGELFF,TRBV10-3,TRBJ2-2
CAISESRNPGNTEAFF,TRBV10-3,TRBJ1-1
CASSETGQQPQHF,TRBV7-2,TRBJ1-5
CASSQISFAEAFF,TRBV4-1,TRBJ1-1
CASKGAGIQYF,TRBV28,TRBJ2-4